This is a list of T cell receptor beta chains from one sample in a study of sequential checkpoint blockade in melanoma. TCRdb's copy holds only in-frame clones and misses some; the assay was immunoSEQ multiplex PCR. The table lists about 12,000 clones, about 65% of them singletons, with about 20% in the top ten. The sequences come from CD8+ T cells sorted from blood (inferred from file names), collected from a patient given nivolumab and ipilimumab in sequence. All receptors derive from a human donor with melanoma. Both conserved end residues are part of each CDR3. The D gene is left open where the match is weak. Some rows have no size entry. The others give once, few or many, or a class for an expanded clone.

>TRBV2|few|TRBJ1-2|TRBD1
CASRPTGQGYGYTF
TGTGCCAGCCGCCCGACAGGGCAGGGCTATGGCTACACCTTC
>TRBV4-1|NA|TRBJ1-1|NA
CASSQDRAGDDTEAFF
TGCGCCAGCAGCCAAGATAGGGCAGGGGACGACACTGAAGCTTTCTTT
>TRBV6-1|NA|TRBJ1-1|TRBD1
CASSVSTGGAGTEAFF
TGTGCCAGCAGTGTATCGACAGGGGGCGCGGGCACTGAAGCTTTCTTT
>TRBV7-2|NA|TRBJ1-2|NA
CASSIKQGNGYTF
TGTGCCAGCAGCATTAAGCAGGGTAATGGCTACACCTTC
>TRBV5-6|once|TRBJ1-2|TRBD1
CASSLGTQGRGYTF
TGTGCCAGCAGCTTGGGGACACAGGGGAGAGGCTACACCTTC
>TRBV30|NA|TRBJ2-7|TRBD1
CAWSVVGQGDYEQYF
TGTGCCTGGAGTGTGGTCGGACAGGGAGACTACGAGCAGTACTTC
>TRBV7-9|NA|TRBJ2-2|NA
CASSDPTGTGELFF
TGTGCCAGCAGCGACCCCACAGGGACCGGGGAGCTGTTTTTT
>TRBV6-1|NA|TRBJ2-1|TRBD1
CASKDRDNEQFF
TGTGCCAGCAAGGACAGGGACAATGAGCAGTTCTTC
>TRBV6-1|few|TRBJ1-3|TRBD1
CASSELRDRAIRTIYF
TGTGCCAGCAGTGAACTAAGGGACAGAGCCATTAGGACCATATATTTT
>TRBV5-3|NA|TRBJ2-7|TRBD1
CARSLATGNYEQYF
TGTGCCAGAAGCTTGGCGACAGGGAACTACGAGCAGTACTTC
>TRBV4-3|few|TRBJ2-7|NA
CASSPDVGLASYEQYF
TGCGCCAGCAGCCCAGACGTAGGGCTAGCCTCCTACGAGCAGTACTTC
>TRBV6-1|NA|TRBJ2-1|TRBD2
CASSEAGLVGNEQFF
TGTGCCAGCAGTGAAGCCGGACTAGTAGGAAATGAGCAGTTCTTC
>TRBV6-6|NA|TRBJ1-4|NA
CASTSNEKLFF
TGTGCCAGCACGTCGAATGAAAAACTGTTTTTT
>TRBV28|NA|TRBJ2-5|TRBD1
CASSLNDREGETQYF
TGTGCCAGCAGTTTAAATGACAGGGAAGGAGAGACCCAGTACTTC
>TRBV2|few|TRBJ2-3|NA
CASSVGAPTDTQYF
TGTGCCAGCAGTGTAGGGGCACCCACAGATACGCAGTATTTT
>TRBV15|NA|TRBJ1-3|NA
CATRQDGDSGNTIYF
TGTGCCACCAGGCAAGACGGAGACTCTGGAAACACCATATATTTT
>TRBV9|NA|TRBJ2-1|TRBD1
CASSFRDSSYNEQFF
TGTGCCAGCAGCTTCCGGGACAGCTCCTACAATGAGCAGTTCTTC
>TRBV7-7|NA|TRBJ2-2|NA
CASSLGGGNTGELFF
TGTGCCAGCAGCTTAGGAGGGGGTAACACCGGGGAGCTGTTTTTT
>TRBV11-3|NA|TRBJ1-2|NA
CASSLLGPSGHTF
TGTGCCAGCAGCTTATTGGGGCCCAGTGGCCACACCTTC
>TRBV5-8|NA|TRBJ1-2|TRBD1
CASSLGDRGHGYTF
TGTGCCAGCAGCTTAGGAGACAGGGGGCATGGCTACACCTTC
>TRBV29-1|NA|TRBJ2-1|TRBD2
CSVGGGSGIGDEQFF
TGCAGCGTTGGGGGAGGTAGCGGGATAGGGGATGAGCAGTTCTTC
>TRBV28|once|TRBJ1-1|TRBD1
CASIGDRAPYVNTEAFF
TGTGCCAGCATCGGGGACAGGGCCCCTTATGTTAACACTGAAGCTTTCTTT
>TRBV27|NA|TRBJ1-1|NA
CASSLTVNTEAFF
TGTGCCAGCAGTTTAACAGTGAACACTGAAGCTTTCTTT
>TRBV4-2|NA|TRBJ1-5|TRBD1
CASSQEDREGQPQHF
TGTGCCAGCAGCCAAGAAGACAGGGAAGGTCAGCCCCAGCATTTT
>TRBV6-6|NA|TRBJ1-5|NA
CASSLTGTNQPQHF
TGTGCCAGCAGTTTAACAGGCACTAATCAGCCCCAGCATTTT
>TRBV4-3|NA|TRBJ1-2|NA
CASSQDWGRADGYTF
TGCGCCAGCAGCCAAGACTGGGGCAGGGCAGATGGCTACACCTTC
>TRBV18|NA|TRBJ1-6|NA
CASSPTPTGYNSPLHF
TGTGCCAGCTCACCAACCCCGACGGGGTATAATTCACCCCTCCACTTT
>TRBV29-1|NA|TRBJ1-1|NA
CSVEGQFEAFF
TGCAGCGTTGAAGGACAGTTTGAAGCTTTCTTT
>TRBV27|once|TRBJ2-7|TRBD1
CASSLNRLGQVWEQYF
TGTGCCAGCAGCTTGAACCGACTCGGACAGGTTTGGGAGCAGTACTTC
>TRBV10-3|large|TRBJ2-7|NA
CAIRVEATSNSFEQYF
TGTGCCATCAGGGTTGAGGCGACTAGTAACTCCTTCGAGCAGTACTTC
>TRBV4-1|NA|TRBJ1-4|NA
CASSQDWGDNEKLFF
TGTGCCAGCAGCCAAGATTGGGGGGATAATGAAAAACTGTTTTTT
>TRBV19|medium-sized|TRBJ2-7|TRBD1
CASSLTGTGAEQYF
TGTGCCAGTAGTCTAACCGGGACAGGGGCCGAGCAGTACTTC
>TRBV30|NA|TRBJ2-3|NA
CAWSVGASVWTDTQYF
TGTGCCTGGAGTGTAGGGGCTAGCGTTTGGACAGATACGCAGTATTTT
>TRBV14|NA|TRBJ2-7|TRBD2
CASSPLGAGGLYEQYF
TGTGCCAGCAGCCCCCTCGGCGCGGGAGGCCTCTACGAGCAGTACTTC
>TRBV27|NA|TRBJ2-7|NA
CASSSHSYEQYF
TGTGCCAGCAGTAGCCACAGCTACGAGCAGTACTTC
>TRBV19|NA|TRBJ1-1|NA
CASSGQRHEAFF
TGTGCCAGTAGCGGACAGAGACATGAAGCTTTCTTT
>TRBV9|NA|TRBJ2-2|NA
CASSPGGYTGELFF
TGTGCCAGCAGCCCAGGGGGGTACACCGGGGAGCTGTTTTTT
>TRBV18|NA|TRBJ1-2|NA
CASSPDWARADYGYTF
TGTGCCAGCTCACCAGATTGGGCCAGGGCCGACTATGGCTACACCTTC
>TRBV2|NA|TRBJ2-1|TRBD2
CASSERLGLAYNEQFF
TGTGCCAGCAGTGAGCGCTTGGGACTAGCCTACAATGAGCAGTTCTTC
>TRBV11-2|NA|TRBJ2-7|NA
CASSSVDYSLGEQYF
TGTGCCAGCAGCTCCGTGGACTACTCGTTGGGCGAGCAGTACTTC
>TRBV7-8|few|TRBJ1-2|NA
CASSLWGDGGYTF
TGTGCCAGCAGCTTGTGGGGAGATGGAGGCTACACCTTC
>TRBV10-2|medium-sized|TRBJ2-7|TRBD1
CASSESPWDSYYEQYF
TGCGCCAGCAGTGAGTCGCCCTGGGACAGCTACTACGAGCAGTACTTC
>TRBV28|NA|TRBJ2-7|NA
CASSFQGLRSSYEQYF
TGTGCCAGCAGTTTTCAGGGACTCCGGAGCTCCTACGAGCAGTACTTC
>TRBV5-1|NA|TRBJ2-7|TRBD1
CASSFRQGVIDEQYF
TGCGCCAGCAGCTTTAGACAGGGCGTTATTGACGAGCAGTACTTC
>TRBV7-9|NA|TRBJ2-7|TRBD1
CASSQGQGVYEQYF
TGTGCCAGCAGCCAGGGACAGGGGGTCTACGAGCAGTACTTC